These T cell receptor beta chains were read from a single sample in a study of blood T cell repertoires in COVID-19. The data were produced by immunoSEQ multiplex PCR, yet TCRdb's version contains in-frame clones alone and is incomplete. Counted here are about 130,000 clones, approximately 86% occurring once; the ten biggest clones make up about an eighth. Sequences were obtained from peripheral blood. The receptors were gathered from a woman in her 70s with COVID-19, enrolled during active disease. The CDR3 runs from the conserved cysteine through the conserved F or W. Each record gives: V gene, D gene, clone size, J gene, CDR3 DNA, CDR3 protein. The D gene is left open where the match is weak. Clone size appears in some rows only: once, few, many, or a class for an expanded clone.

V gene: TRBV18; D gene: TRBD1; clone size: .; J gene: TRBJ1-6; CDR3 DNA: TGTGCCAGCTCACCAACTACAGGGGGAAATTCACCCCTCCACTTT; CDR3 protein: CASSPTTGGNSPLHF
V gene: TRBV7-2; D gene: .; clone size: .; J gene: TRBJ2-7; CDR3 DNA: TGTGCCAGCAGCCCCGGGACTTTCTCCTACGAGCAGTACTTC; CDR3 protein: CASSPGTFSYEQYF
V gene: TRBV19; D gene: .; clone size: .; J gene: TRBJ2-1; CDR3 DNA: TGTGCCAGTAGTATAAGGGGGGGCGCCGACAATGAGCAGTTCTTC; CDR3 protein: CASSIRGGADNEQFF
V gene: TRBV2; D gene: TRBD1; clone size: .; J gene: TRBJ1-1; CDR3 DNA: TGTGCCAGCCATCAAGACAGGGCGGAAGCTTTCTTT; CDR3 protein: CASHQDRAEAFF
V gene: TRBV7-2; D gene: .; clone size: few; J gene: TRBJ1-6; CDR3 DNA: TGTGCCACCTCGCGGGGGGTGTCCTATAATTCACCCCTCCACTTT; CDR3 protein: CATSRGVSYNSPLHF
V gene: TRBV27; D gene: .; clone size: few; J gene: TRBJ2-7; CDR3 DNA: TGTGCCAGCAGTTTTTATCAGGGGTCCACCTACGAGCAGTACTTC; CDR3 protein: CASSFYQGSTYEQYF
V gene: TRBV5-1; D gene: .; clone size: once; J gene: TRBJ2-5; CDR3 DNA: TGCGCCAGCAGCTCACTCCGAGTCCAAGAGACCCAGTACTTC; CDR3 protein: CASSSLRVQETQYF
V gene: TRBV4-2; D gene: .; clone size: few; J gene: TRBJ2-1; CDR3 DNA: TGTGCCAGCAGCCAAGATCGCCAGGGTGAGCAGTTCTTC; CDR3 protein: CASSQDRQGEQFF
V gene: TRBV11-3; D gene: TRBD2; clone size: .; J gene: TRBJ2-3; CDR3 DNA: TGTGCCAGCAGCCCCTTCTCGGGGGGTAGCACAGATACGCAGTATTTT; CDR3 protein: CASSPFSGGSTDTQYF
V gene: TRBV7-7; D gene: TRBD1; clone size: .; J gene: TRBJ2-2; CDR3 DNA: TGTGCTAGCAGTCCGGGACAGGGGTATACCGGGGAGCTGTTTTTT; CDR3 protein: CASSPGQGYTGELFF
V gene: TRBV4-1; D gene: .; clone size: .; J gene: TRBJ1-5; CDR3 DNA: TGCGCCAGCAGCCAAGAGGTGGGGGGGAACAATCAGCCCCAGCATTTT; CDR3 protein: CASSQEVGGNNQPQHF
V gene: TRBV7-3; D gene: .; clone size: few; J gene: TRBJ2-2; CDR3 DNA: TGTGCCAGCAGCTCACAGGGTACCGGGGAGCTGTTTTTT; CDR3 protein: CASSSQGTGELFF
V gene: TRBV24-1; D gene: TRBD1; clone size: .; J gene: TRBJ1-2; CDR3 DNA: TGTGCCACCAGTCAGGGCAGGGGGGTTGTCGGCTATGGCTACACCTTC; CDR3 protein: CATSQGRGVVGYGYTF
V gene: TRBV19; D gene: TRBD1; clone size: .; J gene: TRBJ2-5; CDR3 DNA: TGTGCCAGTAGGGGATTGGGACAGCCTCAAGAGACCCAGTACTTC; CDR3 protein: CASRGLGQPQETQYF
V gene: TRBV28; D gene: .; clone size: few; J gene: TRBJ1-3; CDR3 DNA: TGTGCCAGCAGTTTCTCCCCTCGAGGCTCTGGAAACACCATATATTTT; CDR3 protein: CASSFSPRGSGNTIYF
V gene: TRBV10-3; D gene: .; clone size: .; J gene: TRBJ1-2; CDR3 DNA: TGTGCCATCAGTGAGTCGGGTCCTCAGACAGCGTCTTCGGGCTACACCTTC; CDR3 protein: CAISESGPQTASSGYTF
V gene: TRBV5-1; D gene: TRBD1; clone size: .; J gene: TRBJ2-1; CDR3 DNA: TGCGCCAGCAGCTTACAGGGGTATGAGCAGTTCTTC; CDR3 protein: CASSLQGYEQFF
V gene: TRBV2; D gene: TRBD2; clone size: once; J gene: TRBJ2-1; CDR3 DNA: TGTGCCACAAGGAGGACTAGCGGGATCAATGAGCAGTTCTTC; CDR3 protein: CATRRTSGINEQFF
V gene: TRBV18; D gene: TRBD1; clone size: .; J gene: TRBJ2-1; CDR3 DNA: TGTGCCAGCTCACCACAGACAGGGGCTGGTGAGCAGTTCTTC; CDR3 protein: CASSPQTGAGEQFF
V gene: TRBV20-1; D gene: .; clone size: .; J gene: TRBJ1-1; CDR3 DNA: TGCAGTGCTGAGCGTCTTGGTGAAGCTTTCTTT; CDR3 protein: CSAERLGEAFF
V gene: TRBV29-1; D gene: TRBD1; clone size: .; J gene: TRBJ2-1; CDR3 DNA: TGCAGCGGGGCCGGGACAGGCTCCTACAATGAGCAGTTCTTC; CDR3 protein: CSGAGTGSYNEQFF
V gene: TRBV28; D gene: .; clone size: .; J gene: TRBJ1-6; CDR3 DNA: TGTGCCAGCAGTGAGGGTAGCTCCTATAATTCACCCCTCCACTTT; CDR3 protein: CASSEGSSYNSPLHF
V gene: TRBV15; D gene: TRBD2; clone size: .; J gene: TRBJ2-5; CDR3 DNA: TGTGCCACCAGCAGAGGGACTAGCGGGGGGGACGCAGAGACCCAGTACTTC; CDR3 protein: CATSRGTSGGDAETQYF
V gene: TRBV7-2; D gene: .; clone size: .; J gene: TRBJ1-4; CDR3 DNA: TGTGCCAGCAGCTTAGAAGGGGGTGGCGGTGAAAAACTGTTTTTT; CDR3 protein: CASSLEGGGGEKLFF
V gene: TRBV7-2; D gene: .; clone size: .; J gene: TRBJ2-7; CDR3 DNA: TGTGCCAGCAGCTTAACTAGGGGGTACGAGCAGTACTTC; CDR3 protein: CASSLTRGYEQYF
V gene: TRBV5-1; D gene: .; clone size: .; J gene: TRBJ1-1; CDR3 DNA: TGCGCCAGCAGCTTGTGGGGCACAGATGAAGCTTTCTTT; CDR3 protein: CASSLWGTDEAFF
V gene: TRBV7-3; D gene: TRBD1; clone size: .; J gene: TRBJ1-3; CDR3 DNA: TGTGCCAGCAGCCCGGTAGGGGGCCCTGGAAACACCATATATTTT; CDR3 protein: CASSPVGGPGNTIYF
V gene: TRBV7-9; D gene: TRBD1; clone size: once; J gene: TRBJ1-2; CDR3 DNA: TGTGCCAGCAGCCCAGGCGGGGGGACAGCACCTAACTATGGCTACACCTTC; CDR3 protein: CASSPGGGTAPNYGYTF
V gene: TRBV19; D gene: TRBD1; clone size: few; J gene: TRBJ1-2; CDR3 DNA: TGTGCCAGTGGCGGACAGGGGGAAGCGGGCTATGGCTACACCTTC; CDR3 protein: CASGGQGEAGYGYTF